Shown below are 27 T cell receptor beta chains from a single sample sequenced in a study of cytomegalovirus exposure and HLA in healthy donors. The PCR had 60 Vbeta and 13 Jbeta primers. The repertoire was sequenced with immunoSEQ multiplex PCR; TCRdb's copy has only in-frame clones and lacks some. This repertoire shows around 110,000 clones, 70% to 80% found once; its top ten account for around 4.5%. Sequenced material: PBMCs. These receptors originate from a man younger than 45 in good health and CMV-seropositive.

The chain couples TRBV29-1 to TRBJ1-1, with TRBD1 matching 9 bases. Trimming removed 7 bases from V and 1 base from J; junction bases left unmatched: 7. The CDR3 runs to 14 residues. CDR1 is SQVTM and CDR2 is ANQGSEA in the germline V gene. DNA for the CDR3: TGCAGCGGCGGGACAGGGTGGGGGAACACTGAAGCTTTCTTT. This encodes CSGGTGWGNTEAFF.

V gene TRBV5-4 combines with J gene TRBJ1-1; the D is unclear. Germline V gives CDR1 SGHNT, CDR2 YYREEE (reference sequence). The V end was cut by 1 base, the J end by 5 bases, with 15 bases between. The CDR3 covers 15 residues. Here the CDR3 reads CASSLQEGGWTEAFF. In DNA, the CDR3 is TGTGCCAGCAGCTTGCAAGAAGGAGGGTGGACTGAAGCTTTCTTT.

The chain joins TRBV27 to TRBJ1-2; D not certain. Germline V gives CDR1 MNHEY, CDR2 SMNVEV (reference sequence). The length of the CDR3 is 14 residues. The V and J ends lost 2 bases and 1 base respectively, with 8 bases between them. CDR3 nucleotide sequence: TGTGCCAGCAGTTTACGGGGAAATAACTATGGCTACACCTTC. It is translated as CASSLRGNNYGYTF.

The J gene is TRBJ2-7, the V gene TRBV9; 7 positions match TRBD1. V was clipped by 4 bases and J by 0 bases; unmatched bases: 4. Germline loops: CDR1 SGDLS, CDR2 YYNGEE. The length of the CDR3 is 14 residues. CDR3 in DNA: TGTGCCAGCAGCACGGACAGGAGCTCCTACGAGCAGTACTTC. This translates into CASSTDRSSYEQYF.

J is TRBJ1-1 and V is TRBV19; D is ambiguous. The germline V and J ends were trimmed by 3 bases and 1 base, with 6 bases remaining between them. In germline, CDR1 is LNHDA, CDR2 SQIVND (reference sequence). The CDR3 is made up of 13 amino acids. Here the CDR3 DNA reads TGTGCCAGTAGTATTTCCGGGAACACTGAAGCTTTCTTT. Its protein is CASSISGNTEAFF.

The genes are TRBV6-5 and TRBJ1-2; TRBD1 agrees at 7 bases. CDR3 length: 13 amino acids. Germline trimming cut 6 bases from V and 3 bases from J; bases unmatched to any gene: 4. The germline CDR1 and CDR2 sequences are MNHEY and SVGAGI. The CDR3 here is CASRPGQHYGYTF. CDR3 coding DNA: TGTGCCAGCAGACCGGGACAGCACTATGGCTACACCTTC.

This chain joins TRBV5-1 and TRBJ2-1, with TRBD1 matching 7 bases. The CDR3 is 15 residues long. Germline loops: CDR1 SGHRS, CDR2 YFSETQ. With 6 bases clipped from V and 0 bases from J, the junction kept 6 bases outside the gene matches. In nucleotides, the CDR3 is TGCGCCAGCACGGAGACAGGGAACTCCTACAATGAGCAGTTCTTC. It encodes CASTETGNSYNEQFF.

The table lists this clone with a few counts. The chain's CDR3 is CASSPRGGDYGYTF. The CDR3 DNA reads TGTGCCAGCAGCCCTCGGGGGGGCGACTATGGCTACACCTTC. J is TRBJ1-2 and V is TRBV5-4; D is possibly TRBD1 (6 bases). Trimming cost V 4 bases and J 3 bases, with 13 bases left between them. The germline CDR1 and CDR2 sequences are SGHNT and YYREEE (reference sequence). CDR3 length: 14 residues.

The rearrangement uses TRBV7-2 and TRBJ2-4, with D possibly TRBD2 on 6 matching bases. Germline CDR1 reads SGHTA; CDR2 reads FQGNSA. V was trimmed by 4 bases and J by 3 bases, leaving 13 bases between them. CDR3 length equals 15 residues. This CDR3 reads CASSYGGSGKNIQYF. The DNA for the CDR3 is TGTGCCAGCAGCTACGGAGGGTCTGGCAAAAACATTCAGTACTTC.

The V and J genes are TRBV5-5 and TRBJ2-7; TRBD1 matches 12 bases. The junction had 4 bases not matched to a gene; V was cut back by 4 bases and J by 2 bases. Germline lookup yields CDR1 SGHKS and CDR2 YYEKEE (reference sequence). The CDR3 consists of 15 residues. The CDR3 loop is CASSPGQGAPYEQYF. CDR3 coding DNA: TGTGCCAGCAGCCCGGGACAGGGGGCCCCCTACGAGCAGTACTTC. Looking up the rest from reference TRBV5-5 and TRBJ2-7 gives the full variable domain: DAGVTQSPTHLIKTRGQQVTLRCSPISGHKSVSWYQQVLGQGPQFIFQYYEKEERGRGNFPDRFSARQFPNYSSELNVNALLLGDSALYLCASSPGQGAPYEQYFGPGTRLTVT.

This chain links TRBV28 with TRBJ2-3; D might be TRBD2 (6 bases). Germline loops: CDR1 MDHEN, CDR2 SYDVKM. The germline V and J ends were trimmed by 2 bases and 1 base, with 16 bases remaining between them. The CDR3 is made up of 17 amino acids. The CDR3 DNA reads TGTGCCAGCAGTTTACTCGGGACTCACGGGGGCACAGATACGCAGTATTTT. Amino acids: CASSLLGTHGGTDTQYF.

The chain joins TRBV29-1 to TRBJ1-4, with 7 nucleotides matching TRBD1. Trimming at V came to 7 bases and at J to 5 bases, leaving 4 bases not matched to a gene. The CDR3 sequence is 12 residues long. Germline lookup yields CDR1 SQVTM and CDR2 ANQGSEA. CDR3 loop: CSAGQLNEKLFF. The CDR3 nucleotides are TGCAGCGCGGGACAGTTGAATGAAAAACTGTTTTTT.

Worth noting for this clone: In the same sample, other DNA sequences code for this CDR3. The CDR3 nucleotides read TGTGCCAGCAGCCCCCTCGAAGGGCAGGGTGGCACTGAAGCTTTCTTT. It specifies CASSPLEGQGGTEAFF. This chain joins TRBV7-8 and TRBJ1-1; perhaps TRBD1 as D (5 bases). The CDR3 has 16 residues. V lost 5 bases and J 4 bases, leaving 20 bases between the germline ends. CDR1 is SGHVS, CDR2 FQNEAQ, per germline.

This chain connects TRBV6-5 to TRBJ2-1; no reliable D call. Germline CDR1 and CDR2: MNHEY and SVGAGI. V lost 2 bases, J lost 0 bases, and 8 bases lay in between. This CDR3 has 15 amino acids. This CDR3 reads CASSYVLSSYNEQFF. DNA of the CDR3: TGTGCCAGCAGTTACGTCCTGAGCTCCTACAATGAGCAGTTCTTC.

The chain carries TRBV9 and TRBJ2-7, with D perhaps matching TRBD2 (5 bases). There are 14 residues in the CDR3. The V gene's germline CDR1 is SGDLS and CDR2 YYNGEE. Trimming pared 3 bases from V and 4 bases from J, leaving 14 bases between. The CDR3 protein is CASSESIGSYEQYF. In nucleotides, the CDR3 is TGTGCCAGCAGCGAATCGATAGGGAGTTACGAGCAGTACTTC. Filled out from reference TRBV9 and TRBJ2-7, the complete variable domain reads DSGVTQTPKHLITATGQRVTLRCSPRSGDLSVYWYQQSLDQGLQFLIQYYNGEERAKGNILERFSAQQFPDLHSELNLSSLELGDSALYFCASSESIGSYEQYFGPGTRLTVT.

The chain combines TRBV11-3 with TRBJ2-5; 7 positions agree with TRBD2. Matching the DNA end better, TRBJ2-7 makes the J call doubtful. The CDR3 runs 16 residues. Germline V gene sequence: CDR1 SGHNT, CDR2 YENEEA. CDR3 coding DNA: TGTGCCAGCAGCCCATATAACAAGCGGGGTGGCTACGAGCAGTACTTC. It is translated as CASSPYNKRGGYEQYF.

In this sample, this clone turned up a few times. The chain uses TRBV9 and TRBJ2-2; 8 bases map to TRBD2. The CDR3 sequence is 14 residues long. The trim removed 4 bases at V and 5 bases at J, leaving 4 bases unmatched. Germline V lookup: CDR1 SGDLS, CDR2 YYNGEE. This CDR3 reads CASSSGGSTGELFF. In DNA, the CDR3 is TGTGCCAGCAGCTCGGGGGGGAGTACCGGGGAGCTGTTTTTT.

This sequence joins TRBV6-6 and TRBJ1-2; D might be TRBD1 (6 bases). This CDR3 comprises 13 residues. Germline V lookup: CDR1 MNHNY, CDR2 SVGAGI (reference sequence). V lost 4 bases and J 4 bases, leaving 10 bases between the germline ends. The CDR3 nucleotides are TGTGCCAGCAGTTCAAAAGGGGGCTATGGCTACACCTTC. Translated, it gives CASSSKGGYGYTF.

In DNA form, the CDR3 reads TGCGCCAGCAGCTTGGCGGGGGTGTCCAACACCGGGGAGCTGTTTTTT. As protein: CASSLAGVSNTGELFF. The rearrangement joins TRBV5-1 to TRBJ2-2, with a tentative D call TRBD2 (6 bases). The CDR3 loop spans 16 amino acids. The germline V gene has CDR1 SGHRS and CDR2 YFSETQ. V lost 0 bases, J lost 2 bases, and 11 bases lay in between.

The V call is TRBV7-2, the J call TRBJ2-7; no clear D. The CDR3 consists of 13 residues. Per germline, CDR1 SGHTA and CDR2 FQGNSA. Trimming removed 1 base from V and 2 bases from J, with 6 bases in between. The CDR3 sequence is CASSLVSTYEQYF. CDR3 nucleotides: TGTGCCAGCAGCTTAGTAAGCACCTACGAGCAGTACTTC.

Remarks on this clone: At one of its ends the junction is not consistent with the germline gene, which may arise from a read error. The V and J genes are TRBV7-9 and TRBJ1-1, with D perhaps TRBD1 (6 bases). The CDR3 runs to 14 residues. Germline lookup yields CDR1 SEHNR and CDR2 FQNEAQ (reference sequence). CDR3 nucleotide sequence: TGTTCCAGCAGCCCTCCAGGGAGGGGGACTGAAGCTTTCTTT. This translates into CSSSPPGRGTEAFF.

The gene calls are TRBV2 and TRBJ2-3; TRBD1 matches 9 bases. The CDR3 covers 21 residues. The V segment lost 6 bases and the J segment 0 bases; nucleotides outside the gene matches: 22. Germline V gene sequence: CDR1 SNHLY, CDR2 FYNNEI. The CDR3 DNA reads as TGTGCCAGCAGGGCCAGTTCTCCAGGCCTCCGGGACAGGGCTAGCACAGATACGCAGTATTTT. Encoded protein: CASRASSPGLRDRASTDTQYF. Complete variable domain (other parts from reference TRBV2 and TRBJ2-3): EPEVTQTPSHQVTQMGQEVILRCVPISNHLYFYWYRQILGQKVEFLVSFYNNEISEKSEIFDDQFSVERPDGSNFTLKIRSTKLEDSAMYFCASRASSPGLRDRASTDTQYFGPGTRLTVL.

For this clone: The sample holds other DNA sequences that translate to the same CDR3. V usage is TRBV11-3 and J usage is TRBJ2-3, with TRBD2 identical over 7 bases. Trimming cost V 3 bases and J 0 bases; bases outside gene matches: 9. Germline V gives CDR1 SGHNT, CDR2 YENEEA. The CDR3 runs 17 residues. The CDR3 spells CASSLGLPPWSTDTQYF. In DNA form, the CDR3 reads TGTGCCAGCAGCTTGGGACTACCGCCGTGGAGCACAGATACGCAGTATTTT.

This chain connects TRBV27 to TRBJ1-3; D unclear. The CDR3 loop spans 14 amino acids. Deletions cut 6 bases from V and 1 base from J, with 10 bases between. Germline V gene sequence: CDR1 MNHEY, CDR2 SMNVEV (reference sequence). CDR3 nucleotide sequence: TGTGCCAGCAGCGAGACGGGGTCTGGAAACACCATATATTTT. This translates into CASSETGSGNTIYF.

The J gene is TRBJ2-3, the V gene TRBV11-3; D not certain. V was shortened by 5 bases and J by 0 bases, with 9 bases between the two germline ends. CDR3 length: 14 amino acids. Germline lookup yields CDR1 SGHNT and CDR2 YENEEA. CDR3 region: CASSPQTSTDTQYF. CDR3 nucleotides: TGTGCCAGCAGCCCCCAGACTAGCACAGATACGCAGTATTTT.

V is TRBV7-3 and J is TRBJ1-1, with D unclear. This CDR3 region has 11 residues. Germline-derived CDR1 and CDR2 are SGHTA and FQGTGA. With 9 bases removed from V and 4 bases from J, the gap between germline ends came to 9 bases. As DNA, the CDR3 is TGTGCCAGTCCGGCGGGCACTGAAGCTTTCTTT. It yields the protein CASPAGTEAFF.

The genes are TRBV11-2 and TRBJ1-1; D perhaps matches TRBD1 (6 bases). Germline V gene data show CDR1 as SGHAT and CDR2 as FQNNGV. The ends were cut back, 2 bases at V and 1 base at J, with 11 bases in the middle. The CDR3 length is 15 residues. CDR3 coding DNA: TGTGCCAGCAGCTTATCAACAGGGCCGAACACTGAAGCTTTCTTT. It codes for CASSLSTGPNTEAFF. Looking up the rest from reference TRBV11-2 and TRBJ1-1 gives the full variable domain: EAGVAQSPRYKIIEKRQSVAFWCNPISGHATLYWYQQILGQGPKLLIQFQNNGVVDDSQLPKDRFSAERLKGVDSTLKIQPAKLEDSAVYLCASSLSTGPNTEAFFGQGTRLTVV.